Reported below is one TCR beta chain. Its antigen is not identified. Profiling relied on immunoSEQ multiplex PCR, and the TCRdb table lists in-frame clones only, not all of them. The data contain tens of thousands of clones, around four fifths of them seen just once; the ten biggest clones take up roughly 1.2%. The sample belongs to a study of vaccination effects on CD4 cells after COVID-19. Study context: Post-vaccine sampling took place a median of 72 days after the second dose.

General observations from the study: Researchers report that only 1 of 255 vaccine-induced clones in healthy vaccinees cross-reacted with common cold coronaviruses. Late after vaccination, infection- and vaccine-induced clones showed marked clonal contraction.

CDR1 and CDR2 from the germline V gene are MNHEY and SVGAGI. This CDR3 comprises 13 residues. The germline V and J ends were trimmed by 2 bases and 8 bases, with 10 bases remaining between them. Expansion of antigen-specific CD4+ T cells with viral peptide pools was carried out by the ViraFEST assay before sequencing. CD4+ T cells were isolated after less than 13 days of culture. Participants were given two doses of BNT162b2 or mRNA-1273 vaccine. With approximately 9.6 ug/ml peptides and around 9.6 IU/ml IL-2, over 1.5 million PBMC per well were cultured. The input for sequencing was CD4+ T cells from PBMCs cultured with HCoV-229E spike peptides, taken after COVID-19 vaccination. The sequence derives from a human donor who received a COVID-19 vaccine. This chain uses TRBV6-5 with TRBJ2-1; no clear D gene. CDR3 coding DNA: TGTGCCAGCAGTTACGGTCCCAGGTATGAGCAGTTCTTC. Translating it yields CASSYGPRYEQFF.